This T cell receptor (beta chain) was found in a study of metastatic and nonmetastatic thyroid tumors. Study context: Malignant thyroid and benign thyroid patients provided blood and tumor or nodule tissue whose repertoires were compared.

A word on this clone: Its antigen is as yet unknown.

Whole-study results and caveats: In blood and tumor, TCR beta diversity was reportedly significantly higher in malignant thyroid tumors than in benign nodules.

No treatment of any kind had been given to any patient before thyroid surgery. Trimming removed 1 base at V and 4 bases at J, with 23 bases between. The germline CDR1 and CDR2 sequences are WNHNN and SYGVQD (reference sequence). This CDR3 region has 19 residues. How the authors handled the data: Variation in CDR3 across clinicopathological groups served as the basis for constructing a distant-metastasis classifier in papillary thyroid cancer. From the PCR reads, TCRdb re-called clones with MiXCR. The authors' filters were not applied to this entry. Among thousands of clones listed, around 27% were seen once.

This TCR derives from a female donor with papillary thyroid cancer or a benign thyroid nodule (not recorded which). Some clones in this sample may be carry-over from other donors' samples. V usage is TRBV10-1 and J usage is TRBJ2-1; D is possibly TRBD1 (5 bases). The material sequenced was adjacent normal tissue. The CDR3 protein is CASSELRQNPTIIYNEQFF. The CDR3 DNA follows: TGCGCCAGCAGTGAGTTACGACAGAACCCAACCATAATATACAATGAGCAGTTCTTC.